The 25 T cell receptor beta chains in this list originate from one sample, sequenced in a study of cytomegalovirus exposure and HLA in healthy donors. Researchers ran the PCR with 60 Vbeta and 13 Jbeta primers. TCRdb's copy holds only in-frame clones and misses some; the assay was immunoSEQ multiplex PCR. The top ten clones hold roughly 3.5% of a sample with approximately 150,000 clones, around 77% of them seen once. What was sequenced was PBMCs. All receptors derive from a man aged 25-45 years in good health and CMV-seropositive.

As DNA, the CDR3 is TGTGCCAGCAGTTGGACAGGGGGTGAGGACCAGCCCCAGCATTTT. It is translated as CASSWTGGEDQPQHF. The rearrangement links TRBV6-5 to TRBJ1-5; 10 nucleotides line up with TRBD1. CDR3 size: 15 residues. Germline CDR1 reads MNHEY; CDR2 reads SVGAGI. V lost 4 bases, J lost 7 bases, and 7 bases stayed unmatched.

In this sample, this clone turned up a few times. For the CDR3, the DNA is TGTGCCAGCAGTTTTGCAGGGGGCAGGGAGACCCAGTACTTC. It codes for CASSFAGGRETQYF. This chain joins TRBV27 and TRBJ2-5; 8 bases align to TRBD1. The junction had 5 bases not matched to a gene; V was cut back by 3 bases and J by 5 bases. Germline assignment: CDR1 MNHEY and CDR2 SMNVEV (reference sequence). This CDR3 has 14 residues.

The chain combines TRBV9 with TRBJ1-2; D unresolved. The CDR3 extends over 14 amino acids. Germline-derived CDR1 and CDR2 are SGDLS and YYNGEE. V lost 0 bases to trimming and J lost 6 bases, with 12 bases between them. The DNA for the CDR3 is TGTGCCAGCAGCGTAGAGCCCGGGTCGAATGGCTACACCTTC. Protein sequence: CASSVEPGSNGYTF.

CDR3 region: CASSLYPGQETQYF. The CDR3, as DNA: TGTGCCAGCAGCTTATACCCGGGACAGGAGACCCAGTACTTC. This chain joins TRBV7-2 and TRBJ2-5; TRBD1 aligns across 7 bases. There are 14 residues in the CDR3. Germline lookup yields CDR1 SGHTA and CDR2 FQGNSA. V lost 2 bases, J lost 5 bases, and 5 bases stayed unmatched.

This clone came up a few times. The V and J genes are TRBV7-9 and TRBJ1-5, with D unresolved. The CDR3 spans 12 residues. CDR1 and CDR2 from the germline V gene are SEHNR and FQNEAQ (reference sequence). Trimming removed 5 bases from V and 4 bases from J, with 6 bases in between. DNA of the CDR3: TGTGCCAGCAGCCGGGTGAATCAGCCCCAGCATTTT. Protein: CASSRVNQPQHF. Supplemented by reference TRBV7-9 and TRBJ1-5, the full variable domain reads DTGVSQNPRHKITKRGQNVTFRCDPISEHNRLYWYRQTLGQGPEFLTYFQNEAQLEKSRLLSDRFSAERPKGSFSTLEIQRTEQGDSAMYLCASSRVNQPQHFGDGTRLSIL.

The CDR3 coding sequence is TGTGCCAGCAGTCAGGGGGCGATTTCCTACGAGCAGTACTTC. Encoded protein: CASSQGAISYEQYF. This chain links TRBV6-5 with TRBJ2-7; 8 nucleotides agree with TRBD1. V was clipped by 5 bases and J by 1 base; unmatched bases: 4. The CDR3 has 14 amino acids. Germline V gene lookup returns CDR1 MNHEY and CDR2 SVGAGI.

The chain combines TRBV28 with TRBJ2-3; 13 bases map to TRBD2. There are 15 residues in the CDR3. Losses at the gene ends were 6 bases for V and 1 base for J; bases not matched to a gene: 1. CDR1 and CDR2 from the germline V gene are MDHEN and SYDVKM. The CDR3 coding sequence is TGTGCCAGCAGAGGGACTAGCGGGGGCACAGATACGCAGTATTTT. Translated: CASRGTSGGTDTQYF.

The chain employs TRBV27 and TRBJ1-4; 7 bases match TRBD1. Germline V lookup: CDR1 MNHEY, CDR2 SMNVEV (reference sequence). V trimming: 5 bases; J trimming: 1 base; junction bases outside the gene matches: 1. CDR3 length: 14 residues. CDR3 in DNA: TGTGCCAGCAGTAACAGGGGAACTAATGAAAAACTGTTTTTT. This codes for CASSNRGTNEKLFF.

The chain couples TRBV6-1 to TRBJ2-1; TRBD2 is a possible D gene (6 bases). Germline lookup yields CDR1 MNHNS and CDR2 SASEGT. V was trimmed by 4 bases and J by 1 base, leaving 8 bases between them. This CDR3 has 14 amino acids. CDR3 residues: CASSVRGSYNEQFF. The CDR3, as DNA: TGTGCCAGCAGTGTGCGGGGTTCCTACAATGAGCAGTTCTTC.

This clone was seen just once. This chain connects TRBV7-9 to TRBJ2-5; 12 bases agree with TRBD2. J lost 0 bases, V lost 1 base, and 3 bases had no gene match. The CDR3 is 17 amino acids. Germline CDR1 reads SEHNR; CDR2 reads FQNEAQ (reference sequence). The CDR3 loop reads CASSLEGLAGYQETQYF. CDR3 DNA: TGTGCCAGCAGCTTAGAGGGACTAGCGGGTTACCAAGAGACCCAGTACTTC.

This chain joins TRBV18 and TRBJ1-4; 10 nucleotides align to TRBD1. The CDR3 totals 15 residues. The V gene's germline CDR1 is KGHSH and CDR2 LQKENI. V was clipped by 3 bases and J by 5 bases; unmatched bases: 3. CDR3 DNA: TGTGCCAGCTCACCCGGGACAGGGGCGAATGAAAAACTGTTTTTT. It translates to CASSPGTGANEKLFF. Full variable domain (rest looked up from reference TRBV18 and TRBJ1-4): NAGVMQNPRHLVRRRGQEARLRCSPMKGHSHVYWYRQLPEEGLKFMVYLQKENIIDESGMPKERFSAEFPKEGPSILRIQQVVRGDSAAYFCASSPGTGANEKLFFGSGTQLSVL.

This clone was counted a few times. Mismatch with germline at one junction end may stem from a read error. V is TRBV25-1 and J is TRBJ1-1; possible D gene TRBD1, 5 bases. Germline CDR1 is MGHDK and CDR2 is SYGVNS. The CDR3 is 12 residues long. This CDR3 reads CSSNQGGTEAFF. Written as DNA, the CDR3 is TGTTCCAGCAACCAGGGCGGGACTGAAGCTTTCTTC.

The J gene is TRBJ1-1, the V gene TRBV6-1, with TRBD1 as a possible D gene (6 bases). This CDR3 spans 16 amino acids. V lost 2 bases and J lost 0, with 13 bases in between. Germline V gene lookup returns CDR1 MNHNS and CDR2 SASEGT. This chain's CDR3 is CASSEPGVSLNTEAFF. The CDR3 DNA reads TGTGCCAGCAGTGAACCAGGGGTGAGCTTGAACACTGAAGCTTTCTTT.

The CDR3 here is CASSGAGDKNTEAFF. The CDR3, as DNA: TGTGCCAGCAGCGGCGCCGGGGACAAGAACACTGAAGCTTTCTTT. The J gene is TRBJ1-1, the V gene TRBV5-4; D may be TRBD1 (6 bases). V shed 4 bases and J shed 1 base, with 14 bases lying between them. This CDR3 is 15 amino acids long. Germline CDR1 reads SGHNT; CDR2 reads YYREEE (reference sequence).

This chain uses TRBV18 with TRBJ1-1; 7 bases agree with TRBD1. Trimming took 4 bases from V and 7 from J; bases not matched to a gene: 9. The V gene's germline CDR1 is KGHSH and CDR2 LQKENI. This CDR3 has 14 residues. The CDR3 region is CASSRRGQINEAFF. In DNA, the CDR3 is TGTGCCAGCTCACGACGGGGACAGATTAATGAAGCTTTCTTT.

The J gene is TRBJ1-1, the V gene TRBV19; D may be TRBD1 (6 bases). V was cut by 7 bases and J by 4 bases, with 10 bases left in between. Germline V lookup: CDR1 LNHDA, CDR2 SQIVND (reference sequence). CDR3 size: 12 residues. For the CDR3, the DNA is TGTGCCAGTATCAAAGGGGGCACTGAAGCTTTCTTT. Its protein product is CASIKGGTEAFF. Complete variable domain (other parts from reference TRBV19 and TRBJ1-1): DGGITQSPKYLFRKEGQNVTLSCEQNLNHDAMYWYRQDPGQGLRLIYYSQIVNDFQKGDIAEGYSVSREKKESFPLTVTSAQKNPTAFYLCASIKGGTEAFFGQGTRLTVV.

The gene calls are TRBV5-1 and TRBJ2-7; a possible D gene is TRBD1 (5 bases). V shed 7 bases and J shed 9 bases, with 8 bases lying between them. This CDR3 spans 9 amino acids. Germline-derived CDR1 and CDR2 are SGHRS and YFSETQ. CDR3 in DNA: TGCGCCAGCTCTCAGGGGCAGTACTTC. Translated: CASSQGQYF.

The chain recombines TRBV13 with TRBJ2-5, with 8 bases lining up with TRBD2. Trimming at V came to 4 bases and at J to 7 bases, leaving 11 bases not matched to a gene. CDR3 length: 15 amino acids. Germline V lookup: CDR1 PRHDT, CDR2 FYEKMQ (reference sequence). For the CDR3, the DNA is TGTGCCAGCAGCTCGCGGGGGGAGCCCGGGTGGACCCAGTACTTC. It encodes CASSSRGEPGWTQYF.

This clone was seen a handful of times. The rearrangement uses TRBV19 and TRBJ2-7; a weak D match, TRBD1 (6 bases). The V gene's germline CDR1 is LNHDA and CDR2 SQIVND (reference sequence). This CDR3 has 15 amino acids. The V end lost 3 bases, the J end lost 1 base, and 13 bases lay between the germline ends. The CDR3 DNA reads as TGTGCCAGTAGTATTTCAGGCAGGGGATCCTACGAGCAGTACTTC. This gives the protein CASSISGRGSYEQYF.

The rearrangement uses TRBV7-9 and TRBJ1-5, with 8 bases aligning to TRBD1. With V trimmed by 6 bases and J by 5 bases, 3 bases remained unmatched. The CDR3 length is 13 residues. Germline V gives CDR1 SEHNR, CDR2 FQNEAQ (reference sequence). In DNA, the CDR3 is TGTGCCAGCAGTCCGACAGGGGATCAGCCCCAGCATTTT. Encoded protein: CASSPTGDQPQHF. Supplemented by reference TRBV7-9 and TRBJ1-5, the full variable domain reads DTGVSQNPRHKITKRGQNVTFRCDPISEHNRLYWYRQTLGQGPEFLTYFQNEAQLEKSRLLSDRFSAERPKGSFSTLEIQRTEQGDSAMYLCASSPTGDQPQHFGDGTRLSIL.

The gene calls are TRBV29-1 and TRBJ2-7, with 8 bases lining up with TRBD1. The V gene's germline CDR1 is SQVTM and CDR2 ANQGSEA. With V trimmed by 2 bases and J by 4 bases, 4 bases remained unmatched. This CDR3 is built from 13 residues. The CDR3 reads CSVETGQGYEQYF. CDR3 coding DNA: TGCAGCGTTGAAACAGGACAGGGTTACGAGCAGTACTTC.

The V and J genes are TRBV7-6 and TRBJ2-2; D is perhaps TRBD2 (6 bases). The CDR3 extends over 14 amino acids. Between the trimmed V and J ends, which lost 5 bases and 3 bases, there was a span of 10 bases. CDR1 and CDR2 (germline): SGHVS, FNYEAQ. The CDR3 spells CASSPGLDTGELFF. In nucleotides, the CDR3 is TGTGCCAGCAGCCCGGGACTGGACACCGGGGAGCTGTTTTTT.

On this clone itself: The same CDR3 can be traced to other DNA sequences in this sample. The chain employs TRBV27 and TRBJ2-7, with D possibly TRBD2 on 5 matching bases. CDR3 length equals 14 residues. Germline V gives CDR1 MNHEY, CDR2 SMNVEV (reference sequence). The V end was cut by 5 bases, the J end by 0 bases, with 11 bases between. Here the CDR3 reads CASSLRTGSYEQYF. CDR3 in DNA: TGTGCCAGCAGTCTTAGGACTGGCTCCTACGAGCAGTACTTC.

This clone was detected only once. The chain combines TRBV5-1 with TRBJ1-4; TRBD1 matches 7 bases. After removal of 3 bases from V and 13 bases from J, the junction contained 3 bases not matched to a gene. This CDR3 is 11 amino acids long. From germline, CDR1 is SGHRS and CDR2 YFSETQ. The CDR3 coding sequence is TGCGCCAGCAGCTGGAGGGGGCGACTGTTTTTT. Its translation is CASSWRGRLFF. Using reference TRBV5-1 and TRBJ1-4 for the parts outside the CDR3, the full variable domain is KAGVTQTPRYLIKTRGQQVTLSCSPISGHRSVSWYQQTPGQGLQFLFEYFSETQRNKGNFPGRFSGRQFSNSRSEMNVSTLELGDSALYLCASSWRGRLFFGSGTQLSVL.

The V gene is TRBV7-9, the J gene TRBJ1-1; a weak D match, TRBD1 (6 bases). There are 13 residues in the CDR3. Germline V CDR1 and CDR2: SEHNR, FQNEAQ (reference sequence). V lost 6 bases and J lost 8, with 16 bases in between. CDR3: CASSLQGLNEAFF. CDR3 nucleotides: TGTGCCAGCAGTCTACAGGGCCTTAACGAAGCTTTCTTT.